This passage covers 2 T cell receptor beta chains from one sample sequenced in a study of T cell responses to AZD1222 COVID-19 vaccine. Repertoires were generated with immunoSEQ multiplex PCR, while TCRdb's copy carries only in-frame clones and drops some. Counted here are a few hundred thousand clones, about 92% occurring once; the ten biggest clones make up about 0.5%. Sequencing was performed on peripheral blood, taken on day 0 of AZD1222 vaccination. The origin of the receptors is an adult in good health.

J is TRBJ1-1 and V is TRBV12-5; 7 bases align to TRBD1. In germline, CDR1 is LGHNT, CDR2 FRNRAP. CDR3 length equals 13 residues. Trimming removed 6 bases from V and 8 bases from J; junction bases left unmatched: 9. The DNA for the CDR3 is TGTGCTAGTGGCCCGGGGGGACAGCGCGAAGCTTTCTTT. It yields the protein CASGPGGQREAFF.

This clone occurred a few times. The chain links TRBV5-1 to TRBJ1-2, with a tentative D call TRBD1 (6 bases). The CDR3 is 14 residues long. CDR1 is SGHRS and CDR2 is YFSETQ in the germline V gene. The V gene lost 6 bases and the J gene lost 4 bases, with 16 bases spanning the gap. The CDR3 DNA reads TGCGCCAGCACACCGGGCAGGGGAGGCTATGGCTACACCTTC. Translating gives CASTPGRGGYGYTF.